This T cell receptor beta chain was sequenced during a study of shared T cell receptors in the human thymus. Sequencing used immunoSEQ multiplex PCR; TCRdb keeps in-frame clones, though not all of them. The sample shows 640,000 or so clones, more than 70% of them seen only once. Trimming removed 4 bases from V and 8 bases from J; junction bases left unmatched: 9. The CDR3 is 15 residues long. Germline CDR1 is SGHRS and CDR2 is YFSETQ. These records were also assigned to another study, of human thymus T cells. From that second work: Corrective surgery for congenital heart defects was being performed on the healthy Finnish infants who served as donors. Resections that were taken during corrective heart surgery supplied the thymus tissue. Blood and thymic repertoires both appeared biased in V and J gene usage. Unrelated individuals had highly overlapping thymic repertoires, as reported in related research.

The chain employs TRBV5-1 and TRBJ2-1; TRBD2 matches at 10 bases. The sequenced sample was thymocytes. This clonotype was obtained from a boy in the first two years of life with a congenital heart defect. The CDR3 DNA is TGCGCCAGCAGCCCCTCTAGCGGGAGACCTCATGAGCAGTTCTTC. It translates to CASSPSSGRPHEQFF.